These 22 T cell receptor beta chains were all obtained from the same sample, sequenced in a study of blood T cells in healthy people across ages. PCR was performed a second time for 7 to 11 cycles using a sample-barcoded 5' primer and a J-beta primer mix. Using its own MiXCR run on the 5' RACE reads, TCRdb lists one record per CDR3 protein. The table records 600,000 to 900,000 distinct CDR3 sequences, under 30% of them present only once. The same specimen was also included in a second study, on T cells of mothers and their children.

The source material was blood. These receptors were taken from a boy aged 10-17 years in good health.

The gene calls are TRBV27 and TRBJ2-5; the match to TRBD1 covers 9 bases. CDR1 MNHEY and CDR2 SMNVEV come from the germline V gene (reference sequence). Losses at the gene ends were 5 bases for V and 4 bases for J; bases not matched to a gene: 8. There are 15 residues in the CDR3. The CDR3 DNA sequence: TGTGCCAGCAGTCAACCGGGACAGGGTATAGAGACCCAGTACTTC. This sequence encodes CASSQPGQGIETQYF.

The J gene is TRBJ2-1, the V gene TRBV13; weak D call: TRBD2 (5 bases). Germline CDR1 and CDR2: PRHDT and FYEKMQ (reference sequence). The CDR3 consists of 13 residues. V shed 0 bases and J shed 6 bases, with 6 bases lying between them. This chain's CDR3 is CASSLGEGNEQFF. In DNA, the CDR3 is TGTGCCAGCAGCTTAGGTGAGGGCAATGAGCAGTTCTTC.

The J gene is TRBJ1-4, the V gene TRBV29-1; maybe TRBD1 (5 bases). Germline lookup yields CDR1 SQVTM and CDR2 ANQGSEA. Trimming took 4 bases from V and 3 from J, leaving 6 bases between them. The CDR3 consists of 12 residues. CDR3 DNA: TGCAGCGTTGGACAGTCTAATGAAAAACTGTTTTTT. The encoded protein is CSVGQSNEKLFF.

This sequence joins TRBV2 and TRBJ2-5, with D unclear. Trimming removed 6 bases from V and 1 base from J, with 15 bases in between. Germline CDR1 SNHLY, CDR2 FYNNEI. There are 15 residues in the CDR3. The CDR3 DNA follows: TGTGCCAGCAGCGTCGAAGGTGGCTTCCAAGAGACCCAGTACTTC. This translates into CASSVEGGFQETQYF.

The rearrangement joins TRBV5-1 to TRBJ2-5, with a weak D call TRBD1 (5 bases). TRBJ2-1 explains the end of the DNA better; the J call may be wrong. CDR3 length: 16 amino acids. Germline CDR1 reads SGHRS; CDR2 reads YFSETQ. CDR3: CASSLSVGAGYNEQFF. DNA of the CDR3: TGCGCCAGCAGCTTGAGTGTAGGGGCAGGCTACAATGAGCAGTTCTTC.

This rearrangement joins TRBV11-1 to TRBJ2-5; D is ambiguous. From germline, CDR1 is SGHAT and CDR2 FQDESV (reference sequence). V lost 1 base and J lost 0, with 9 bases in between. The CDR3 sequence is 15 residues long. CDR3 loop: CASSLDTGYQETQYF. CDR3 coding DNA: TGTGCCAGCAGCTTAGACACGGGTTACCAAGAGACCCAGTACTTC.

This clonotype was seen more than once but under ten times. The chain employs TRBV12-3 or TRBV12-4 and TRBJ2-5; no clear D. The CDR3 contains 14 residues. V lost 5 bases, J lost 5 bases, and 15 bases lay in between. CDR3 sequence (DNA): TGTGCCAGCAGTCGAGATCGGGTATGGGAGACCCAGTACTTC. This encodes CASSRDRVWETQYF.

The chain joins TRBV5-6 to TRBJ2-5, with 8 bases matching TRBD1. CDR1 is SGHDT and CDR2 is YYEEEE in the germline V gene. The CDR3 extends over 15 amino acids. J was trimmed by 4 bases and V by 2 bases; bases with no gene match: 7. CDR3 amino acids: CASSFGTGRRETQYF. For the CDR3, the DNA is TGTGCCAGCAGCTTCGGGACAGGCCGTCGAGAGACCCAGTACTTC.

This clonotype was counted between two and nine times. This chain connects TRBV7-3 to TRBJ2-3; TRBD2 aligns across 9 bases. Germline assignment: CDR1 SGHTA and CDR2 FQGTGA. The CDR3 contains 17 residues. V was pared by 2 bases and J by 0 bases, with 6 bases of the junction left unmatched. The CDR3 protein is CASSLLPLAGSTDTQYF. As DNA, the CDR3 is TGTGCCAGCAGCTTACTGCCTCTAGCGGGGAGCACAGATACGCAGTATTTT.

J is TRBJ2-1 and V is TRBV30; D possibly corresponds to TRBD2 (6 bases). CDR1 is GTSNPN, CDR2 SVGIG, per germline (reference sequence). This CDR3 is 13 amino acids long. V lost 3 bases, J lost 12 bases, and 18 bases lay in between. CDR3 DNA: TGTGCCTGGAGCGTAGGGGACTCCCGGAGGCAGTTCTTC. Translated: CAWSVGDSRRQFF.

The chain carries TRBV2 and TRBJ2-4; possibly TRBD1 or TRBD2 for D (5 bases each). From germline, CDR1 is SNHLY and CDR2 FYNNEI. Trimming removed 6 bases from V and 0 bases from J, with 15 bases in between. The CDR3 is 16 residues long. In nucleotides, the CDR3 is TGTGCCAGCAGGGGGACGCCGACCTTAGCCAAAAACATTCAGTACTTC. This sequence encodes CASRGTPTLAKNIQYF.

J is TRBJ2-5 and V is TRBV12-3 or TRBV12-4; no firm D call. The V and J ends lost 3 bases and 3 bases respectively, with 5 bases between them. The length of the CDR3 is 12 residues. DNA of the CDR3: TGTGCCAGCAGTTTCCAGGAAGAGACCCAGTACTTC. Encoded protein: CASSFQEETQYF.

This chain uses TRBV20-1 with TRBJ2-7; 13 bases match TRBD2. The CDR3 length is 16 residues. V shed 2 bases and J 7 bases; nucleotides not matched to a gene: 11. Germline V gives CDR1 DFQATT, CDR2 SNEGSKA (reference sequence). The CDR3 DNA reads as TGCAGTGCTAGATCACGCGGACTAGCGGGGGTTAGGGAGCAGTACTTC. Its protein product is CSARSRGLAGVREQYF.

This clonotype was detected only a few times. The chain carries TRBV6-6 and TRBJ2-4; unclear D gene. Between the trimmed V and J ends, which lost 2 bases and 0 bases, there was a span of 8 bases. This CDR3 is 15 amino acids long. The germline V gene encodes CDR1 MNHNY and CDR2 SVGAGI (reference sequence). In nucleotides, the CDR3 is TGTGCCAGCAGTTACGAACAACTAGCCAAAAACATTCAGTACTTC. This encodes CASSYEQLAKNIQYF.

There are a few counts of this clonotype. CDR3 sequence reads: CASKPGLAGGYYGELFF. The CDR3 nucleotides are TGTGCCAGTAAACCGGGACTAGCGGGGGGGTACTACGGGGAGCTGTTTTTT. V and J are TRBV2 and TRBJ2-2; 16 bases align to TRBD2. The V gene end was trimmed by 9 bases and the J gene end by 7 bases; junction bases not matched to a gene: 11. From germline, CDR1 is SNHLY and CDR2 FYNNEI. The CDR3 has 17 amino acids.

As concerns this clonotype: Likely a read error: the CDR3 ends without its conserved phenylalanine or tryptophan. The rearrangement uses TRBV5-1 and TRBJ2-1; D is unresolved. CDR1 SGHRS and CDR2 YFSETQ come from the germline V gene. CDR3 length equals 12 residues. Trimming shortened V by 0 bases and J by 5 bases, and 3 bases separated the two germline ends. The CDR3 DNA reads as TGCGCCAGCAGCTTGGTTCACAATGAGCAGTTCCTC. Amino acid sequence: CASSLVHNEQFL.

The sample holds a few counts of this clonotype. The genes are TRBV12-3 or TRBV12-4 and TRBJ2-3; D gene unclear. V lost 2 bases and J 8 bases, leaving 17 bases between the germline ends. The CDR3 sequence is 15 residues long. In nucleotides, the CDR3 is TGTGCCAGCAGTTTAAACGAGCTCCCCTGGGGTACGCAGTATTTT. This encodes CASSLNELPWGTQYF.

V and J are TRBV7-9 and TRBJ2-7; possibly TRBD1 or TRBD2 for D (5 bases each). The germline gives CDR1 SEHNR, CDR2 FQNEAQ (reference sequence). This CDR3 has 14 residues. V was clipped by 4 bases and J by 6 bases, with 16 bases between them. This chain's CDR3 is CASSWDGPSGEQYF. CDR3 nucleotides: TGTGCCAGCAGCTGGGACGGCCCCTCGGGCGAGCAGTACTTC.

This clonotype was recorded at least ten times. One end of the junction varies from germline; a read error may be responsible. The rearrangement links TRBV5-1 to TRBJ2-5; possibly TRBD1 or TRBD2 for D (5 bases each). The germline gives CDR1 SGHRS, CDR2 YFSETQ. The CDR3 loop spans 13 amino acids. The CDR3 loop is CASSLGVQETQYF. CDR3 DNA sequence: TGTGCCAGCAGCTTGGGGGTCCAAGAGACCCAGTACTTC.

This clonotype showed up just a few times. The chain has TRBV6-2 or TRBV6-3 and TRBJ2-2; D gene unclear. Looked up from germline, CDR1 is MNHEY and CDR2 is SVGEGT. The length of the CDR3 is 14 residues. V lost 2 bases and J 2 bases, leaving 6 bases between the germline ends. CDR3 protein: CASSYRVNTGELFF. DNA of the CDR3: TGTGCCAGCAGTTACAGGGTTAACACCGGGGAGCTGTTTTTT.

The rearrangement links TRBV7-6 to TRBJ1-1; weak D call: TRBD1 (6 bases). Looked up from germline, CDR1 is SGHVS and CDR2 is FNYEAQ. V lost 3 bases and J lost 4, with 12 bases in between. The CDR3 is 14 amino acids. The CDR3 sequence: CASSFGLGATEAFF. The CDR3 bases are TGTGCCAGCAGCTTCGGGTTGGGGGCCACTGAAGCTTTCTTT. Full variable domain (rest looked up from reference TRBV7-6 and TRBJ1-1): GAGVSQSPRYKVTKRGQDVALRCDPISGHVSLYWYRQALGQGPEFLTYFNYEAQQDKSGLPNDRFSAERPEGSISTLTIQRTEQRDSAMYRCASSFGLGATEAFFGQGTRLTVV.

The chain recombines TRBV7-9 with TRBJ2-1; 10 bases align to TRBD2. The CDR3 extends over 15 amino acids. The V gene end was trimmed by 3 bases and the J gene end by 5 bases; junction bases not matched to a gene: 4. Germline V gives CDR1 SEHNR, CDR2 FQNEAQ (reference sequence). The CDR3 DNA is TGTGCCAGCAGCTTTAGCGGGGGGCGAGACAATGAGCAGTTCTTC. Translation gives CASSFSGGRDNEQFF.